This T cell receptor beta chain was recorded in a study of T cells in Graves' hyperthyroidism and ophthalmopathy. Broader study findings: Clonotypes that were expanded in thyroid above 0.001 mostly appeared in blood too.

If no ophthalmopathy progression occurred within 18 months, Graves' hyperthyroidism was stable. A roughly 10 ml volume of fresh peripheral blood provided the PBMCs. It was RNA transcripts that yielded the amplified TCR beta CDR3 regions. HTBI primers were employed in a first-round RT-PCR of the TCR CDR3. MiXCR was run by TCRdb on the multiplex PCR reads, yielding one entry per CDR3 protein. The sample includes under 350,000 distinct CDR3 sequences, about 20% of them seen just once. A remark on this clonotype: Its cognate antigen is unknown.

This CDR3 region has 14 residues. V dropped 6 bases and J dropped 4; count of bases not matched to a gene: 3. Germline values: CDR1 MGHDK, CDR2 SYGVNS. The chain employs TRBV25-1 and TRBJ1-4; TRBD1 agrees at 9 bases. What was sequenced was blood. This TCR was recovered from a woman between 50 and 59 years old with Graves' hyperthyroidism. CDR3 DNA: TGTGCCAGCAGCAGACAGGGGGGTAATGAAAAACTGTTTTTT. Translated: CASSRQGGNEKLFF.